One sample yielded the 3 T cell receptor beta chains listed below, sequenced in a study of shared clonotypes between healthy human individuals. The assay was immunoSEQ multiplex PCR, and TCRdb's table has in-frame clones only and misses some. The table shows about 1.1 million clones, with around 78% occurring only once. Sample: memory CD4+ T cells from PBMCs. The sample's subset: CD45RA-negative fraction. These receptors were obtained from a man aged 18 to 29 in good health. Some clones in this sample may be carry-over from other donors' samples.

There are a few counts of this clone. CDR3 bases: TGTGCCAGCAGCTCGTACCGGGACAGTGCCGAAAAACTGTTTTTT. Translation gives CASSSYRDSAEKLFF. The chain is built from TRBV7-9 and TRBJ1-4; 7 bases are shared with TRBD1. J gave up 8 bases and V 4 bases, and 10 bases lay outside the gene matches. Per the germline V gene, CDR1 is SEHNR and CDR2 is FQNEAQ (reference sequence). This CDR3 has 15 residues.

The V call is TRBV7-8, the J call TRBJ2-3; D may be TRBD1 or TRBD2 (5 bases each). Trimming left V 5 bases short and J 6 bases short, with 24 bases between. This CDR3 region has 17 residues. Germline V CDR1 and CDR2: SGHVS, FQNEAQ. CDR3 sequence reads: CASSHHPGQVRRDTQYF. In DNA form, the CDR3 reads TGTGCCAGCAGCCACCACCCGGGGCAGGTGAGAAGGGATACGCAGTATTTT.

About this clone: This sample also contains other DNA sequences that code for the same CDR3. The V and J genes are TRBV29-1 and TRBJ2-5, with D tentatively TRBD1 (5 bases). This CDR3 spans 13 amino acids. Trimming shortened V by 4 bases and J by 1 base, and 10 bases separated the two germline ends. Germline V gene sequence: CDR1 SQVTM, CDR2 ANQGSEA. CDR3 DNA: TGCAGCGTTGTTAGGGGCCCCCAAGAGACCCAGTACTTC. Residues: CSVVRGPQETQYF.